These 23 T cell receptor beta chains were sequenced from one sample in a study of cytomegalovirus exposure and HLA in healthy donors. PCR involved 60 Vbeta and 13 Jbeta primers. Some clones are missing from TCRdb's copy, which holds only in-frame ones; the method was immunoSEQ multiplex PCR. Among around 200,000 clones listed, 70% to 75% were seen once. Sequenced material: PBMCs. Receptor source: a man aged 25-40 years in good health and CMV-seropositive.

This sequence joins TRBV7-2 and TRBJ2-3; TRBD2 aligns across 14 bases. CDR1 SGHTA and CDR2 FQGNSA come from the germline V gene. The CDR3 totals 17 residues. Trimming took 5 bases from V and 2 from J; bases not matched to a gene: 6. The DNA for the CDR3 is TGTGCCAGCAGCCCGAGACTAGCGGGGGGGGTCACAGATACGCAGTATTTT. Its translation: CASSPRLAGGVTDTQYF.

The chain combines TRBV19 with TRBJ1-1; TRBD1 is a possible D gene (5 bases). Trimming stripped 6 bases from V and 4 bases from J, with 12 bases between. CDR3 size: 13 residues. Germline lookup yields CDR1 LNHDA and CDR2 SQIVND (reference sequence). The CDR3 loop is CASRAGKITEAFF. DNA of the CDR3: TGTGCCAGTAGGGCAGGGAAGATCACTGAAGCTTTCTTT.

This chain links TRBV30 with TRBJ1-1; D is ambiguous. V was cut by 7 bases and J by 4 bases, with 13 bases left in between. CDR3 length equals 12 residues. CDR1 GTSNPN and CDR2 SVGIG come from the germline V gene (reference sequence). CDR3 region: CASDEGGTEAFF. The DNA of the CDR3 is TGTGCCTCCGACGAGGGAGGCACTGAAGCTTTCTTT.

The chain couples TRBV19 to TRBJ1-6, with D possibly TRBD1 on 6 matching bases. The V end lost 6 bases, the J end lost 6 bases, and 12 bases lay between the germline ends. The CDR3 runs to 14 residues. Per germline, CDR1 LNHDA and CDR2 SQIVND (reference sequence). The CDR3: CASRGMDSNSPLHF. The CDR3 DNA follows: TGTGCCAGTAGGGGCATGGACAGTAATTCACCCCTCCACTTT.

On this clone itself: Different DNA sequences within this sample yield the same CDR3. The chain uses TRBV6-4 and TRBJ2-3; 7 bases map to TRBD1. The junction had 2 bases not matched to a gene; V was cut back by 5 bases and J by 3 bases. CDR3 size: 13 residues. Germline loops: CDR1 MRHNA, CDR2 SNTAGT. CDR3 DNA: TGTGCCAGCAGTCGACAGGGTACAGATACGCAGTATTTT. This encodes CASSRQGTDTQYF.

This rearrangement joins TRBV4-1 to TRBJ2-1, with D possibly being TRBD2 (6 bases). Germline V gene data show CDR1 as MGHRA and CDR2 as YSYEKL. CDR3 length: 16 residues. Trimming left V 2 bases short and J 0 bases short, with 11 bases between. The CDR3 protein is CASSQSAGYSYNEQFF. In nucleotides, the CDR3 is TGCGCCAGCAGCCAAAGTGCGGGGTACTCCTACAATGAGCAGTTCTTC.

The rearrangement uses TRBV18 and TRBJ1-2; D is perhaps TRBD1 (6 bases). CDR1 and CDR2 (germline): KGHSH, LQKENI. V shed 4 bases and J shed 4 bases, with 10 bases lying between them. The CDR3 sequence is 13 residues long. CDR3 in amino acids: CASSLDRSYGYTF. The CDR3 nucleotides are TGTGCCAGCTCACTCGACAGGAGCTATGGCTACACCTTC. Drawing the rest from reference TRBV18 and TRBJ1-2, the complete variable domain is NAGVMQNPRHLVRRRGQEARLRCSPMKGHSHVYWYRQLPEEGLKFMVYLQKENIIDESGMPKERFSAEFPKEGPSILRIQQVVRGDSAAYFCASSLDRSYGYTFGSGTRLTVV.

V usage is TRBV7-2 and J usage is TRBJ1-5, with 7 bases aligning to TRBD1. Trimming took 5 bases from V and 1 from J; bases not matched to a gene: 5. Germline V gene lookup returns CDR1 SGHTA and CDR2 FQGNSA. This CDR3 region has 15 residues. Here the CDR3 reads CASSNQQGSNQPQHF. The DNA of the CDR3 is TGTGCCAGCAGCAATCAACAGGGGAGCAATCAGCCCCAGCATTTT.

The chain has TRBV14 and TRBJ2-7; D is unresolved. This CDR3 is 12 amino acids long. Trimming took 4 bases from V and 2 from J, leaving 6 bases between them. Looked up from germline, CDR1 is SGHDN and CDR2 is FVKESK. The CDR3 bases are TGTGCCAGCAGCCCGCAGGCCTACGAGCAGTACTTC. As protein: CASSPQAYEQYF.

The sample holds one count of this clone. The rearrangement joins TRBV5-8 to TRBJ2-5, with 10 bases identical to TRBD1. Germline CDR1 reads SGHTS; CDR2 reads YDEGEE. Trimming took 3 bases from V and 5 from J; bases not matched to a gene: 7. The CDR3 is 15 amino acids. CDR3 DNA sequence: TGTGCCAGCAGCTCCCGGACAGGGGGGATGGAGACCCAGTACTTC. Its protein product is CASSSRTGGMETQYF.

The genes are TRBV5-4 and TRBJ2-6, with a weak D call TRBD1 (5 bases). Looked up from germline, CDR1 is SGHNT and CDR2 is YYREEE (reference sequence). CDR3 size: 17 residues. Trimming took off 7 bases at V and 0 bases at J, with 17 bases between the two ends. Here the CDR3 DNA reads TGTGCCAGCCCTACCCGACAGAGTAGCTCTGGGGCCAACGTCCTGACTTTC. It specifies CASPTRQSSSGANVLTF.

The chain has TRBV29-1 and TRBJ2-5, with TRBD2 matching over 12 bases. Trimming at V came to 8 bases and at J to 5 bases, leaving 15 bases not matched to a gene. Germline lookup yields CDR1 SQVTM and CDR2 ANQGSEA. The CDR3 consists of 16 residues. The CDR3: CSLRGLAGGLGETQYF. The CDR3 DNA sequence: TGCAGCTTACGGGGTCTAGCGGGAGGGTTAGGGGAGACCCAGTACTTC.

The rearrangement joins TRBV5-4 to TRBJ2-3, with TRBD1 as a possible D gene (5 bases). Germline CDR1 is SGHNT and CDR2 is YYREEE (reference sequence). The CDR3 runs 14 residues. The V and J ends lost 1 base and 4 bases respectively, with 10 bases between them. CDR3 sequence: CASSLIQGPDTQYF. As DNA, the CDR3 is TGTGCCAGCAGCTTGATCCAGGGCCCAGATACGCAGTATTTT.

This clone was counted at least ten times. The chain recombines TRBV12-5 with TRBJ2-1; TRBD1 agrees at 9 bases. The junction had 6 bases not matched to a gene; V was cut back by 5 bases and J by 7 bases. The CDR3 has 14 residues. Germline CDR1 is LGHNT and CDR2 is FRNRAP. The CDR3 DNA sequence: TGTGCTAGTGGTCCCGGACAGGGGAAGAATGAGCAGTTCTTC. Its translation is CASGPGQGKNEQFF.

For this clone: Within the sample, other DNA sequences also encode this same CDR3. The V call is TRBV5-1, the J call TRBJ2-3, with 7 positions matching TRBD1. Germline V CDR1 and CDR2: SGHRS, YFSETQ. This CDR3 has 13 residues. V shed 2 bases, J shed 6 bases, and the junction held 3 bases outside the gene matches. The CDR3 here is CASSLGGPDTQYF. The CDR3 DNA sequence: TGCGCCAGCAGCTTAGGGGGCCCTGATACGCAGTATTTT. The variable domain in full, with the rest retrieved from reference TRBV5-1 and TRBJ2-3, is KAGVTQTPRYLIKTRGQQVTLSCSPISGHRSVSWYQQTPGQGLQFLFEYFSETQRNKGNFPGRFSGRQFSNSRSEMNVSTLELGDSALYLCASSLGGPDTQYFGPGTRLTVL.

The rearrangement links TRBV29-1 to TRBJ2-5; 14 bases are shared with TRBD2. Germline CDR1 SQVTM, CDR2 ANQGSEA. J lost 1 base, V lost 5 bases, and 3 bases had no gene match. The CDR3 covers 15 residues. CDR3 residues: CSVIGTSGGQETQYF. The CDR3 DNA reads TGCAGCGTTATAGGGACTAGCGGGGGCCAAGAGACCCAGTACTTC.

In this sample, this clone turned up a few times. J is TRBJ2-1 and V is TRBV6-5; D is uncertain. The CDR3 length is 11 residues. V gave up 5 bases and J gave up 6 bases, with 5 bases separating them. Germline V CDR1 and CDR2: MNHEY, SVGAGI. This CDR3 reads CASSTSNEQFF. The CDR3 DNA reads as TGTGCCAGCAGTACCAGCAATGAGCAGTTCTTC.

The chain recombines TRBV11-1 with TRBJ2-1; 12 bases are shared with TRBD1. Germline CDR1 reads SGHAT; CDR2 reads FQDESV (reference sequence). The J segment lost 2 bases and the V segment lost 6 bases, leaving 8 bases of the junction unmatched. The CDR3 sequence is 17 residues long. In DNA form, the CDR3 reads TGTGCCAGCAGAGGGACAGGGGGCCCCCAAACCTACAATGAGCAGTTCTTC. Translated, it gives CASRGTGGPQTYNEQFF. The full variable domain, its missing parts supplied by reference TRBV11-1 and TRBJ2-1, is EAEVAQSPRYKITEKSQAVAFWCDPISGHATLYWYRQILGQGPELLVQFQDESVVDDSQLPKDRFSAERLKGVDSTLKIQPAELGDSAMYLCASRGTGGPQTYNEQFFGPGTRLTVL.

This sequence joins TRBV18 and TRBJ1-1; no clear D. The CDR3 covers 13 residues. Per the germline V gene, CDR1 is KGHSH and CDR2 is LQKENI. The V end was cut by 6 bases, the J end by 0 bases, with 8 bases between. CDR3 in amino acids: CASSSGVNTEAFF. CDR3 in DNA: TGTGCCAGCTCTTCCGGGGTGAACACTGAAGCTTTCTTT.

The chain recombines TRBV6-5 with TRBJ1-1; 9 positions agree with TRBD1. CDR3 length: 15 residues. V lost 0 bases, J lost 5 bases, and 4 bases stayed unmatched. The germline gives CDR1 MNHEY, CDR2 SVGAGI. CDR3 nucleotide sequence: TGTGCCAGCAGTTACTCACGGACAGGGGCGACTGAAGCTTTCTTT. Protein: CASSYSRTGATEAFF.

In nucleotides, the CDR3 is TGCGCCAGCAGCTTGAGCAGCGGAGGGGGAAACACCATATATTTT. Protein sequence: CASSLSSGGGNTIYF. V usage is TRBV5-1 and J usage is TRBJ1-3; no firm D call. The CDR3 contains 15 residues. Germline CDR1 SGHRS, CDR2 YFSETQ. The germline V and J ends were trimmed by 1 base and 4 bases, with 12 bases remaining between them.

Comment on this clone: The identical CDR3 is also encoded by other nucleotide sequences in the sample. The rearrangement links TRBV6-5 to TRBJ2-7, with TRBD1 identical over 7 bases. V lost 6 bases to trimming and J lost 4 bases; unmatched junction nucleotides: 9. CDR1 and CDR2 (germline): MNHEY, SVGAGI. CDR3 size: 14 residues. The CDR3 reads CASSPTGTVYEQYF. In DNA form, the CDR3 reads TGTGCCAGCAGCCCAACTGGGACAGTGTACGAGCAGTACTTC.

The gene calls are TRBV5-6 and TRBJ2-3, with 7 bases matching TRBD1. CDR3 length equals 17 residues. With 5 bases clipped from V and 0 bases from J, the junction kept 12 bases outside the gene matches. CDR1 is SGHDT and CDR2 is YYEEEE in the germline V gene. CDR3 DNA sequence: TGTGCCAGCAGAGGCCTTAGGGGGCAGGAAAGCACAGATACGCAGTATTTT. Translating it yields CASRGLRGQESTDTQYF.